This is a list of T cell receptor beta chains from one sample in a study of T cells after yellow fever vaccination. TCRdb reprocessed the 5' RACE reads with MiXCR, giving one entry per CDR3 protein. The sample holds around 320,000 distinct CDR3 sequences, about 10% seen once. Here the sequenced sample was CD4+ T cells sorted from PBMCs, taken 45 days after the yellow fever booster vaccination. All receptors derive from a man aged 18 to 35 who received the YFV17D yellow fever vaccine. Each CDR3 is given without its conserved first and last residue.

v_call,cdr3_aa
TRBV4-1,ASSPTTGANYGYT
TRBV12-3/TRBV12-4,ASSQQGGNSPLH
TRBV6-5,ASRIGGGTDTQY
TRBV6-6,ASSYSGQGINEQF
TRBV30,AWLDRGGFSYNSPLH
TRBV6-5,ASSLSSRETQY
TRBV4-3,ASSQDTAADGNTIY
TRBV5-1,ASSLLSGQGRETQY
TRBV20-1,SARSGTYPNEQF
TRBV19,ASRRQGASVGEQF